This TCR beta chain was sequenced in a study of T cell repertoires in cytomegalovirus infection. About the study: Recently identified HLA-C-restricted CMV epitopes were used, and well-studied HLA-B-restricted CMV epitopes were used as well. Both a matching HLA type and CMV infection were indicated by public TCR beta signatures. The study's findings and limits: CMV carriers having the relevant HLA were flagged by cumulative public TCR beta family frequency. The study found HLA-C-restricted CMV-specific TCR beta clonotypes dominating the ex vivo response.

TCRdb processed the reads anew with MiXCR; each CDR3 protein has one entry. The table includes approximately 910,000 distinct CDR3 sequences, approximately 33% detected once. In its sample, this clonotype was seen a few times. As yet, its antigen is unknown. The CDR3 runs 15 residues. The germline V gene encodes CDR1 SEHNR and CDR2 FQNEAQ (reference sequence). V lost 4 bases, J lost 6 bases, and 10 bases stayed unmatched. The material sequenced was cultured CD8+ T cells from PBMCs, taken from culture after CMV antigen stimulation. The sequence was collected from a human donor in good health (CMV status not recorded). Some clones in this sample may be carry-over from other donors' samples. The chain uses TRBV7-9 and TRBJ1-2, with TRBD1 matching 8 bases. The CDR3 protein is CASSSSDRGVHGYTF. The CDR3 DNA reads TGTGCCAGCAGCTCTTCCGACAGGGGAGTCCATGGCTACACCTTC.